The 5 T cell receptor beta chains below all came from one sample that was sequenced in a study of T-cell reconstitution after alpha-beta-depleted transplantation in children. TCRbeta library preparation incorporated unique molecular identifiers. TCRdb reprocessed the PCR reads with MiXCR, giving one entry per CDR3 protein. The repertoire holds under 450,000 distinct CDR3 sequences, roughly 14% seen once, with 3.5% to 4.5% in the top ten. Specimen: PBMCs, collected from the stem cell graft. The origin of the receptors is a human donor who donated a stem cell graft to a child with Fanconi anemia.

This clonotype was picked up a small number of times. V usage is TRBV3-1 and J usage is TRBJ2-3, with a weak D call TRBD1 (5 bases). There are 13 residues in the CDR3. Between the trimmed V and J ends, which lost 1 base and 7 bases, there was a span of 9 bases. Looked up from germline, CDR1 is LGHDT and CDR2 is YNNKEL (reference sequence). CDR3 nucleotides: TGTGCCAGCAGCCAAGCTAGGGGAAATACGCAGTATTTT. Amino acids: CASSQARGNTQYF.

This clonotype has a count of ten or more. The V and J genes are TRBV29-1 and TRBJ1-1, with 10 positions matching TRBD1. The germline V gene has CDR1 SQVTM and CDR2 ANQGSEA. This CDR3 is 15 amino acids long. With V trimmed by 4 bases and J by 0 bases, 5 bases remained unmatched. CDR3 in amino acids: CSVGTGGSLNTEAFF. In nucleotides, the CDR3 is TGCAGCGTTGGGACAGGGGGGTCTTTGAACACTGAAGCTTTCTTT. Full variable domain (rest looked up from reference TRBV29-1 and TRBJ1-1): SAVISQKPSRDICQRGTSLTIQCQVDSQVTMMFWYRQQPGQSLTLIATANQGSEATYESGFVIDKFPISRPNLTFSTLTVSNMSPEDSSIYLCSVGTGGSLNTEAFFGQGTRLTVV.

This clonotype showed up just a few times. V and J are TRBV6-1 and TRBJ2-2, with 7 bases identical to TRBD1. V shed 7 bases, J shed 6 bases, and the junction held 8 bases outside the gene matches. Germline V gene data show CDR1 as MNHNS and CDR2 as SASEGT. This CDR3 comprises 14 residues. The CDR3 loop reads CASKTPQGAGELFF. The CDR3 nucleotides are TGTGCCAGCAAAACACCTCAGGGGGCCGGGGAGCTGTTTTTT.

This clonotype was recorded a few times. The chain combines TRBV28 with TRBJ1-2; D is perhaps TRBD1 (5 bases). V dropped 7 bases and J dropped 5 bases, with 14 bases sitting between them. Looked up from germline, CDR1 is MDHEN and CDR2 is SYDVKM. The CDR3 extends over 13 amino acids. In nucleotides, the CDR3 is TGTGCCAGCACCCCGACAGACCCTTATGGCTACACCTTC. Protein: CASTPTDPYGYTF.

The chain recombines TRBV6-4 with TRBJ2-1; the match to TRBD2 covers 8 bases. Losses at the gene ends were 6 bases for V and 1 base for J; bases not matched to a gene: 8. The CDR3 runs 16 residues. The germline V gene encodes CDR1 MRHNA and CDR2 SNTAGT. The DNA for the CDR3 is TGTGCCAGCAGCGCTCTCGGGGGGGTATCCTACAATGAGCAGTTCTTC. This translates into CASSALGGVSYNEQFF.